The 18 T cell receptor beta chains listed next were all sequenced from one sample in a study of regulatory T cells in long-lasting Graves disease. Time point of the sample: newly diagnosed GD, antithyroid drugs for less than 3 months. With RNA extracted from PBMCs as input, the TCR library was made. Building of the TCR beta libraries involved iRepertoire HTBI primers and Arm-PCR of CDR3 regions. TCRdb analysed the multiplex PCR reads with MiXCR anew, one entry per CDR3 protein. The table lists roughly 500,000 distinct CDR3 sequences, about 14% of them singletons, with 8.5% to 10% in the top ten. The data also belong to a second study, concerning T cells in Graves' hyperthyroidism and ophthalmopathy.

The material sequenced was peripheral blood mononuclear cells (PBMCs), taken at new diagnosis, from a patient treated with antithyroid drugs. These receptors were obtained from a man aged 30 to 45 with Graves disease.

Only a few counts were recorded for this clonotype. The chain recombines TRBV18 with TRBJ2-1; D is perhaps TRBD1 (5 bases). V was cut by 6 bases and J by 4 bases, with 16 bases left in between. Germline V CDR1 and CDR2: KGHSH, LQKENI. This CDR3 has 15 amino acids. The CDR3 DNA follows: TGTGCCAGCTCTCAACCTGAGACAGATTACAATGAGCAGTTCTTC. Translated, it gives CASSQPETDYNEQFF. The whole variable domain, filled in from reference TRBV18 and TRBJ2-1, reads NAGVMQNPRHLVRRRGQEARLRCSPMKGHSHVYWYRQLPEEGLKFMVYLQKENIIDESGMPKERFSAEFPKEGPSILRIQQVVRGDSAAYFCASSQPETDYNEQFFGPGTRLTVL.

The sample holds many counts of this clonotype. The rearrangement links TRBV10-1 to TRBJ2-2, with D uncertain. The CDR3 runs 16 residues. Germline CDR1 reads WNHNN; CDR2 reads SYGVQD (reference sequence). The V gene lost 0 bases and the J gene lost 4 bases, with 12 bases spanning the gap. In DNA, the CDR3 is TGCGCCAGCAGTGAGTCTACAACGTCGTCCACCGGGGAGCTGTTTTTT. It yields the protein CASSESTTSSTGELFF.

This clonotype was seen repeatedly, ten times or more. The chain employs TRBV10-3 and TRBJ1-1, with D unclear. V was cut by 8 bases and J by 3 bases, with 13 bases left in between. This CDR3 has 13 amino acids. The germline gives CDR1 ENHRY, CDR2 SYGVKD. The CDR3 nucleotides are TGTGCCATCGGAATCTCGGGAGACACTGAAGCTTTCTTT. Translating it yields CAIGISGDTEAFF.

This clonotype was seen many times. CDR3 nucleotide sequence: TGTGCCAGCGGCTCCCCATCGGCCGGGGAGCTGTTTTTT. This encodes CASGSPSAGELFF. The chain has TRBV7-3 and TRBJ2-2; D gene unclear. The CDR3 has 13 residues. Germline-derived CDR1 and CDR2 are SGHTA and FQGTGA. V was trimmed by 8 bases and J by 6 bases, leaving 13 bases between them.

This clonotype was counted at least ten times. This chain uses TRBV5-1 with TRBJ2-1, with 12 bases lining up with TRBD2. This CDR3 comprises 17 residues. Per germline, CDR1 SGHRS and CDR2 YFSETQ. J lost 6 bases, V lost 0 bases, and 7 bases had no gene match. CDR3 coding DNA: TGCGCCAGCAGCTTGGAGCTAGCGGGAGGGGGTCGCAATGAGCAGTTCTTC. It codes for CASSLELAGGGRNEQFF.

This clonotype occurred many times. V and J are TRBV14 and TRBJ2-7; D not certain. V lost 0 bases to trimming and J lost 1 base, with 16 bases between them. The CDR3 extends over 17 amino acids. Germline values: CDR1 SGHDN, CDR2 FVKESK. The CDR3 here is CASSQDQPNPGSYEQYF. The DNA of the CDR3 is TGTGCCAGCAGCCAAGATCAGCCCAACCCAGGTTCCTACGAGCAGTACTTC.

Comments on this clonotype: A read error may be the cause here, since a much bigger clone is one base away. The CDR3 DNA sequence: TGTGCCGGCAGTTCCGGGAGTATGGGCTACACCTTC. Encoded protein: CAGSSGSMGYTF. This chain links TRBV11-2 with TRBJ1-2; no reliable D call. Per the germline V gene, CDR1 is SGHAT and CDR2 is FQNNGV. This CDR3 contains 12 residues.

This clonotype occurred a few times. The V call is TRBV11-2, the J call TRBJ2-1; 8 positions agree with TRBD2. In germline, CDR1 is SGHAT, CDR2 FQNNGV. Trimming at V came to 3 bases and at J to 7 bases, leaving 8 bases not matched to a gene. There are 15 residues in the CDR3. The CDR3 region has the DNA TGTGCCAGCAGCTTTGTGGTAGCGGGGCCAAATGAGCAGTTCTTC. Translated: CASSFVVAGPNEQFF.

CDR3 in amino acids: CASSLVLDLSGNTIYF. The CDR3 nucleotides read TGTGCCAGCAGCTTAGTGCTGGACCTCTCTGGAAACACCATATATTTT. The chain joins TRBV7-2 to TRBJ1-3, with D hard to call. V dropped 1 base and J dropped 0 bases, with 10 bases sitting between them. CDR1 is SGHTA, CDR2 FQGNSA, per germline. The CDR3 is made up of 16 amino acids.

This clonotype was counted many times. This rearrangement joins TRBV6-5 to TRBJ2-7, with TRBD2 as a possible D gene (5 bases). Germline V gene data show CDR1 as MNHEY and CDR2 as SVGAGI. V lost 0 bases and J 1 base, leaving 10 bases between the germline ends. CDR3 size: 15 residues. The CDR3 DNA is TGTGCCAGCAGTTACTCTGTCGGCGGGTCCTACGAGCAGTACTTC. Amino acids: CASSYSVGGSYEQYF.

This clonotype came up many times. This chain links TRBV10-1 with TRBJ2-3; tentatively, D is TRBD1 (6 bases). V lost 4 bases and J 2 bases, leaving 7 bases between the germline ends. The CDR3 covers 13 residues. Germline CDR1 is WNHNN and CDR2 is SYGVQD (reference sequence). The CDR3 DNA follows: TGCGCCAGCAGTGGGACAGCCACAGATACGCAGTATTTT. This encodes CASSGTATDTQYF.

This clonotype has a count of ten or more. The CDR3 is CASSPGTFPTYEQYF. CDR3 nucleotide sequence: TGTGCCAGTAGCCCCGGGACCTTCCCTACCTACGAGCAGTACTTC. The rearrangement joins TRBV19 to TRBJ2-7, with D tentatively TRBD1 or TRBD2 (5 bases each). The V gene's germline CDR1 is LNHDA and CDR2 SQIVND (reference sequence). V gave up 6 bases and J gave up 2 bases, with 17 bases separating them. The CDR3 contains 15 residues.

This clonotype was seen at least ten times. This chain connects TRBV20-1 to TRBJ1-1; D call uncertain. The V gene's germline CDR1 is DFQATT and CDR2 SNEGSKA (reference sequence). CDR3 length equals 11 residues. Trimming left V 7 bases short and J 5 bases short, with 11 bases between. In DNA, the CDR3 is TGCAGTGTCCGAGGGAGAACTGAAGCTTTCTTT. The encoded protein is CSVRGRTEAFF.

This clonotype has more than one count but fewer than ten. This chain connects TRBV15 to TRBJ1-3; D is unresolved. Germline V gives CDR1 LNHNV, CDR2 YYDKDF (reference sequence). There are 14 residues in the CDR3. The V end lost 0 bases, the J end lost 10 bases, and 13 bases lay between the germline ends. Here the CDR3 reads CATSRDKSPATIYF. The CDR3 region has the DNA TGTGCCACCAGCAGAGACAAATCCCCCGCGACCATATATTTT.

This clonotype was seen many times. CDR3 in amino acids: CASSRSTGGYTEAFF. CDR3 bases: TGTGCCAGCAGTCGCTCGACAGGGGGATACACTGAAGCTTTCTTT. The V gene is TRBV6-2 or TRBV6-3, the J gene TRBJ1-1; 9 nucleotides line up with TRBD1. After removal of 5 bases from V and 3 bases from J, the junction contained 7 bases not matched to a gene. Germline-derived CDR1 and CDR2 are MNHEY and SVGEGT. This CDR3 contains 15 residues.

This chain's CDR3 is CASSQPPLGQGAGVGYTF. The DNA for the CDR3 is TGTGCCAGCAGCCAACCTCCTCTAGGACAGGGGGCGGGGGTTGGCTACACCTTC. The chain employs TRBV3-1 and TRBJ1-2; 11 positions match TRBD1. Trimming at V came to 2 bases and at J to 7 bases, leaving 15 bases not matched to a gene. The CDR3 totals 18 residues. The germline V gene encodes CDR1 LGHDT and CDR2 YNNKEL (reference sequence).

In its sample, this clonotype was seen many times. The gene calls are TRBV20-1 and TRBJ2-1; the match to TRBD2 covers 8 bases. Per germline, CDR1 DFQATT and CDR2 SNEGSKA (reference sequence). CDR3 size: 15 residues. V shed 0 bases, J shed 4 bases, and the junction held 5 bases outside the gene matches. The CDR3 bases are TGCAGTGCTAGAGATAGCGGGGCCTTATACAATGAGCAGTTCTTC. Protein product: CSARDSGALYNEQFF.

CDR3 residues: CASSMTTSGTSLPYNEQFF. In DNA, the CDR3 is TGTGCCAGCAGTATGACGACCTCCGGGACTAGCTTGCCCTACAATGAGCAGTTCTTC. The gene calls are TRBV27 and TRBJ2-1; the match to TRBD2 covers 9 bases. This CDR3 spans 19 amino acids. V dropped 5 bases and J dropped 2; count of bases not matched to a gene: 16. The germline CDR1 and CDR2 sequences are MNHEY and SMNVEV (reference sequence).